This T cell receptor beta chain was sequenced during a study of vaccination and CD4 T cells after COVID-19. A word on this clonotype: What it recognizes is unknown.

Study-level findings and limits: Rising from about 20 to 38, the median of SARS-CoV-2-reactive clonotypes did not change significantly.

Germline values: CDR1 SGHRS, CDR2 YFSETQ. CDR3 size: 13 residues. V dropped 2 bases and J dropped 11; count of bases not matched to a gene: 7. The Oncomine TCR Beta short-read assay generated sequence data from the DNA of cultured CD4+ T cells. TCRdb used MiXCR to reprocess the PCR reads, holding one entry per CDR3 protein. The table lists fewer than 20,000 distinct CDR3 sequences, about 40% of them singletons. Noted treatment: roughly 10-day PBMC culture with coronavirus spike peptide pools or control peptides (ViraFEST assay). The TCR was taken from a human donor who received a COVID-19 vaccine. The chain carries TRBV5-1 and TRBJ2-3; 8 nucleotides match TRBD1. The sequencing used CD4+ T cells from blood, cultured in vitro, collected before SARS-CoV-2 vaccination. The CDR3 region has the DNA TGCGCCAGCAGCTTCCGTGACAGGGGCAGGCAGTATTTT. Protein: CASSFRDRGRQYF.